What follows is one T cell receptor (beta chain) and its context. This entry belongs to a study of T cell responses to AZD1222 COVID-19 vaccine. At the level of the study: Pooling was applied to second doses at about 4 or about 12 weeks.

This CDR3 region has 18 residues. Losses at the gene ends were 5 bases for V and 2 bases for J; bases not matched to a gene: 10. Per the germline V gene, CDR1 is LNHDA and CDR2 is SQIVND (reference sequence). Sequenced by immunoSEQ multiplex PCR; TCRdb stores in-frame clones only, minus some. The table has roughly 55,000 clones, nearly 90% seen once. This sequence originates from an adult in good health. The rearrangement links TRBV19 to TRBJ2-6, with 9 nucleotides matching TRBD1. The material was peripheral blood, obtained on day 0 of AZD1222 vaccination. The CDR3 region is CASSRSRQGVTGANVLTF. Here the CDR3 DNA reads TGTGCCAGTAGTCGCTCAAGACAGGGGGTGACTGGGGCCAACGTCCTGACTTTC.